This T cell receptor beta chain was found in a study of OX40 agonist ivuxolimab in advanced cancers. The CDR3 has 18 amino acids. The ends lost 3 bases at V and 4 bases at J; junction bases unmatched: 13. Per the germline V gene, CDR1 is SGHTA and CDR2 is FQGTGA. Assay used: immunoSEQ multiplex PCR; TCRdb lists only in-frame clones, some missing. The sample consists of 53,000 or so clones, approximately 79% of them appearing once. The clonotype comes from an adult with an advanced solid tumor such as melanoma, head and neck, liver or kidney cancer. The chain recombines TRBV7-3 with TRBJ2-1; 9 nucleotides line up with TRBD2. Sequencing used CD4+ or CD8+ T cells sorted from blood, obtained in a trial of the OX40 agonist ivuxolimab. The chain's CDR3 is CASSFKLAGSSFYNEQFF. Here the CDR3 DNA reads TGTGCCAGCAGCTTCAAGCTAGCGGGATCTTCTTTTTACAATGAGCAGTTCTTC.